This TCR beta chain is drawn from a study of blood T cell repertoires in COVID-19. Study summary: Sources were T cells, B-cell-depleted T cells, or PBMCs; the material itself was cDNA or gDNA.

In the study's own analysis: The authors estimated nucleated cell counts from reference gene primer amplification. TCRdb keeps only in-frame clones here, not all; method: immunoSEQ multiplex PCR. V, J and clone size are those of that table, while D and trimming were read from the DNA. The table lists some 170,000 clones, around 84% of them singletons, with 4.5% to 7.5% in the top ten. Everyone who took part was about 18 to 90 years old, and they came from over 20 US areas. V lost 2 bases and J 2 bases, leaving 18 bases between the germline ends. There are 16 residues in the CDR3. CDR1 GTSNPN and CDR2 SVGIG come from the germline V gene (reference sequence).

The sequence was obtained from a man aged 35-49 years who had recovered from COVID-19. The chain uses TRBV30 and TRBJ1-2; no firm D call. The sample taken for sequencing was PBMCs or T cells enriched from blood (not recorded which). The CDR3 DNA is TGTGCCTGGAGTCAGAGTTCGTCCGGGAAGAACTATGGCTACACCTTC. Translation: CAWSQSSSGKNYGYTF. The whole variable domain, remainder taken from reference TRBV30 and TRBJ1-2, is SQTIHQWPATLVQPVGSPLSLECTVEGTSNPNLYWYRQAAGRGLQLLFYSVGIGQISSEVPQNLSASRPQDRQFILSSKKLLLSDSGFYLCAWSQSSSGKNYGYTFGSGTRLTVV.